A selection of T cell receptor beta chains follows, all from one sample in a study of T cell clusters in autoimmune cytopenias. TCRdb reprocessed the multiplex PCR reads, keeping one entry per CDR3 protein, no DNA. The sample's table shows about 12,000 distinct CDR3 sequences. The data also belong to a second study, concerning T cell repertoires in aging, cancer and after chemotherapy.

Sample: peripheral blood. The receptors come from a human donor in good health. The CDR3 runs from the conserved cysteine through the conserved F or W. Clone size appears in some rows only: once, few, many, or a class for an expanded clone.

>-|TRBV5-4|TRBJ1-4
CASSLKGQKNEKLFF
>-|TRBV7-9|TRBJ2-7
CASSRGEDTYEQYF
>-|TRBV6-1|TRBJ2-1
CASSELLAGDPYNEQFF
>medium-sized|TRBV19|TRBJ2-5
CASSRGARETQYF
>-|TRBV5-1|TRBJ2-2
CATTGGDTGELFF
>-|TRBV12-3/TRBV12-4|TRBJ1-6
CASSPVPSNSPLHF
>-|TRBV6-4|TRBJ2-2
CASSAQRGNTGELFF
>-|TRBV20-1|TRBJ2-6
CSARGEPQVKGMNSGANVLTF
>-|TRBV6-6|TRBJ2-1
CASSYPRGGGSSNEQFF
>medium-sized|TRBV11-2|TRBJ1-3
CARARNRRNTIYF
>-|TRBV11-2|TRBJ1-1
CASSLTFLSDTEAFF
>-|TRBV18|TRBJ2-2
CASSPLTGTAGELFF
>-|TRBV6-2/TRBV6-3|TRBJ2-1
CASSYSWGDSYNEQFF
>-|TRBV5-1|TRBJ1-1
CASSWGDRPMNTEAFF
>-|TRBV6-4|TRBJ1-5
CASSPVNQPQHF
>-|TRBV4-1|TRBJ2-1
CASSPKVSYNEQFF
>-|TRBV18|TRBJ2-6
CASSPWQIRSGANVLTF
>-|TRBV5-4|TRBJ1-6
CASSLLHKNSPLHF
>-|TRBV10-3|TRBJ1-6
CAIQGQLNNRNSPLHF
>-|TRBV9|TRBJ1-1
CASSVGGSLNTEAFF
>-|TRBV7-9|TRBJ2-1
CASSLELAYYNEQFF
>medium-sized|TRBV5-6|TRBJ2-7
CASVGNSYEQYF
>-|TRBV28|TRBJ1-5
CASSTLLGTGKHF
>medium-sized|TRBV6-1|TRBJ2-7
CASRGLAGPYEQYF
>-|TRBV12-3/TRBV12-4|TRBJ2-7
CASSRDRGYEQYF
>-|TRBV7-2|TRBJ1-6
CASSLEGYSPLHF
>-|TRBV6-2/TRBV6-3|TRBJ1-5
CASSNPDRPGSNQPQHF
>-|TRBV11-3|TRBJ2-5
CASSQDQEGTSLETQYF
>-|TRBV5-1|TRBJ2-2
CASSLARGQGFVYTGELFF
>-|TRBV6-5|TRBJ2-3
CASRLGLAGDIDTQYF
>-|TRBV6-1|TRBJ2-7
CASRSPPGTVSSYEQYF
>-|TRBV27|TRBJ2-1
CASSSRQGPLNEQFF
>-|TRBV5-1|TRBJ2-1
CASSLDRPSYNEQFF
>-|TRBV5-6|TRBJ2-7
CASSLYSYEQYF
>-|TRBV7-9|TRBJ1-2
CASSLGRNYGYTF
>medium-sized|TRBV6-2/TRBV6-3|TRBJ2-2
CASSYMGSGRTTGELFF
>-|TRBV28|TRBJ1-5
CASSPNEGWGNQPQHF
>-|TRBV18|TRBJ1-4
CASSPGSGAATNEKLFF
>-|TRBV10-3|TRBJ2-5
CAISERTGQETQYF
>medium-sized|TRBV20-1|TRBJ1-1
CSGGRLREGAFF
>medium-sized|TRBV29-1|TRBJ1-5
CSVGSNSNQPQHF
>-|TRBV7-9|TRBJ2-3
CASSIRQGAGPDTQYF
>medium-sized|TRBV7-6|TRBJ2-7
CASSSQGAPYEQYF
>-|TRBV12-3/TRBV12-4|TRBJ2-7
CASERAGNPEQYF
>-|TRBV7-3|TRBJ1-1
CASSLTGGNTEAFF